The rows below give T cell receptor beta chains drawn from one sample of a study of PD-1 blockade in classical Hodgkin lymphoma. Repertoires were generated with immunoSEQ multiplex PCR, while TCRdb's copy carries only in-frame clones and drops some. The sample yields fewer than 35,000 clones, around 94% seen once. Sequences were obtained from peripheral blood mononuclear cells (PBMCs). The receptors were gathered from a human donor with classical Hodgkin lymphoma. The CDR3 runs from the conserved cysteine through the conserved F or W. D genes are given only for firm matches. Not every row has a clone size; where given, it reads once, few, many or a size class.

>TRBD2|TRBJ2-1|TRBV7-8|-
TGTGCCAGCAGCTTCTCCCGCGGGGGGGCCAATGAGCAGTTCTTC
CASSFSRGGANEQFF
>-|TRBJ2-3|TRBV18|-
TGTGCCAGCTCACCTGGACAGTCTAGCACAGATACGCAGTATTTT
CASSPGQSSTDTQYF
>-|TRBJ2-2|TRBV2|-
TGTGCCAGTCGTGACTCGCTCACCGGGGAGCTGTTTTTT
CASRDSLTGELFF
>-|TRBJ1-2|TRBV11-2|-
TGTGCCAGCAGCCCCAGGAATAACTATGGCTACACCTTC
CASSPRNNYGYTF
>-|TRBJ2-5|TRBV10-3|-
TGTGCCATCAGTCGGGACCTCCCGGGAGAGACCCAGTACTTC
CAISRDLPGETQYF
>-|TRBJ1-4|TRBV28|-
TGTGCCAGCAGCGAAGGGGGAACCGGGGAAAAACTGTTTTTT
CASSEGGTGEKLFF
>-|TRBJ2-1|TRBV2|-
TGTGCCAGCAGTCGGTCCTTGCCGTACGATGAGCAGTTCTTC
CASSRSLPYDEQFF
>TRBD1|TRBJ2-3|TRBV4-1|-
TGCGCCAGCAGGCGAGGACAGGGGCAGGCAGATACGCAGTATTTT
CASRRGQGQADTQYF
>TRBD2|TRBJ2-1|TRBV7-9|-
TGTGCCAGCAGCTCGGGACTAGCGGGACTCTACAATGAGCAGTTCTTC
CASSSGLAGLYNEQFF
>-|TRBJ2-5|TRBV5-4|-
TGTGCCAGCAGCTTTGGGGCAGGGGTACAAGAGACCCAGTACTTC
CASSFGAGVQETQYF
>-|TRBJ1-2|TRBV6-1|-
TGTGCCAGCAGTGAAGCAGAGGGCGGAAGCGGCTATGGCTACACCTTC
CASSEAEGGSGYGYTF
>-|TRBJ1-1|TRBV7-2|-
TGTGCCAGCAGCTGGATACAGGGTGGCAACACTGAAGCTTTCTTT
CASSWIQGGNTEAFF
>-|TRBJ2-2|TRBV7-6|-
TGTGCCAGCAGCCAGGGGCGGGGTTTGAACACCGGGGAGCTGTTTTTT
CASSQGRGLNTGELFF
>-|TRBJ2-5|TRBV6-1|-
TGTGCCAGCAGAGAAAGGGGGATGGGGTCTGGGGAGACCCAGTACTTC
CASRERGMGSGETQYF
>-|TRBJ2-5|TRBV12-5|-
TGTGCTAGTGGTTTGACTGGGACCAAAGAGACCCAGTACTTC
CASGLTGTKETQYF
>-|TRBJ2-7|TRBV18|-
TGTGCCAGCTCACCCCTCGACGAGCAGTACTTC
CASSPLDEQYF
>-|TRBJ1-2|TRBV5-6|-
TGTGCCAGCAGCTCTTGGGGGCGGACTGGCTACACCTTC
CASSSWGRTGYTF
>TRBD2|TRBJ2-1|TRBV2|-
TGTGCCAGCAGTGAGACTGGACTAGCGGGTCAAGAGCAGTTCTTC
CASSETGLAGQEQFF
>-|TRBJ2-3|TRBV27|-
TGTGCCAGCAGTTTATCCAGAGGGGGACGGACAGATACGCAGTATTTT
CASSLSRGGRTDTQYF
>-|TRBJ2-7|TRBV29-1|-
TGCAGCGTTGAGGGTCCAGGGGCTGAGCAGTACTTC
CSVEGPGAEQYF
>TRBD2|TRBJ2-1|TRBV7-9|-
TGTGCCAGCAGCTTTCCCCTAGCGGGGGGGCCCGGTTACAATGAGCAGTTCTTC
CASSFPLAGGPGYNEQFF
>-|TRBJ1-6|TRBV19|-
TGTGCCAGTAGTATTGGACGGAACTATAATTCACCCCTCCACTTT
CASSIGRNYNSPLHF
>TRBD1|TRBJ2-2|TRBV5-1|-
TGCGCCAGTTTGCAGGGGGCGGCGAACACCGGGGAGCTGTTTTTT
CASLQGAANTGELFF
>-|TRBJ1-2|TRBV7-2|-
TGTGCCAGCAGCTTGGGGCCCTATGGCTACACCTTC
CASSLGPYGYTF
>-|TRBJ2-1|TRBV10-3|-
TGTGCCATCAGTGGAGGACTGCCCAGGGAGCAGTTCTTC
CAISGGLPREQFF
>-|TRBJ2-6|TRBV27|-
TGTGCCAGCAGTGCTGGGGCCAACGTCCTGACTTTC
CASSAGANVLTF
>-|TRBJ1-2|TRBV7-8|-
TGTGCCAGCAGCTTAATTACAGGTTGGAACTATGGCTACACCTTC
CASSLITGWNYGYTF
>-|TRBJ1-2|TRBV5-1|-
TGCGCCAGCGCCTTGTCCGGGAACTATGGCTACACCTTC
CASALSGNYGYTF
>TRBD1|TRBJ2-5|TRBV10-3|-
TGTGCCATCAGTGGCCGGCCGGGACAGGGGGTCGAGACCCAGTACTTC
CAISGRPGQGVETQYF
>-|TRBJ2-5|TRBV20-1|-
TGCAGTGCTAGCCAAGAGACCCAGTACTTC
CSASQETQYF
>-|TRBJ2-5|TRBV10-3|-
TGTGCCATCAGCCCGGGGGTACAAGAGACCCAGTACTTC
CAISPGVQETQYF
>-|TRBJ2-2|TRBV6-4|-
TGTGCCAGCAGTCCTGGACAGGAGGGTAGAACCGGGGAGCTGTTTTTT
CASSPGQEGRTGELFF
>TRBD2|TRBJ2-3|TRBV7-9|once
TGTGCCAGCAGCTTAGCTAGCGGGAGCACAGATACGCAGTATTTT
CASSLASGSTDTQYF
>-|TRBJ2-6|TRBV25-1|few
TGTGCCAGCCAAGGGGCCGGGGTAGGTGGGGCCAACGTCCTGACTTTC
CASQGAGVGGANVLTF
>TRBD1|TRBJ1-2|TRBV4-1|-
TGCGCCAGCAGCCAAGTGGGGACAGGGGGCTCTAACTATGGCTACACCTTC
CASSQVGTGGSNYGYTF
>-|TRBJ1-2|TRBV9|-
TGTGCCAGCAGCCGAGCGACTAGTTCGAGCGGCTACACCTTC
CASSRATSSSGYTF
>-|TRBJ1-1|TRBV19|once
TGTGCCAGTAGTATAGTTCAGGGCTCTGAAGCTTTCTTT
CASSIVQGSEAFF